These 23 T cell receptor beta chains were all obtained from the same sample, sequenced in a study of CD8 T cells in ankylosing spondylitis. Study-level findings and limits: A TCR beta motif of 7 to 9 highly homologous variants seemed to mark ankylosing spondylitis blood.

TCRdb reanalysed the 5' RACE reads using MiXCR and keeps one entry per CDR3 protein. The data show more than 600,000 distinct CDR3 sequences, with around 19% seen just once and about 19% held by the top ten. Their cognate antigens are unknown. The sample comprised blood, either unsorted or a sorted T cell fraction (not recorded which). The receptors here all came from a male donor with ankylosing spondylitis.

V gene TRBV5-1 combines with J gene TRBJ1-1, with TRBD1 identical over 10 bases. The CDR3 totals 14 residues. Germline V CDR1 and CDR2: SGHRS, YFSETQ. V trimming: 3 bases; J trimming: 5 bases; junction bases outside the gene matches: 4. The CDR3 DNA follows: TGCGCCAGCAGCTCTCCGGGACAGGGGACTGAAGCTTTCTTT. Protein product: CASSSPGQGTEAFF.

This clonotype has only a few counts. The chain couples TRBV3-1 to TRBJ2-1; D is unresolved. Trimming removed 1 base from V and 5 bases from J, with 9 bases in between. Looked up from germline, CDR1 is LGHDT and CDR2 is YNNKEL (reference sequence). The CDR3 totals 14 residues. In nucleotides, the CDR3 is TGTGCCAGCAGCCAAGGGGCGAGCCACAATGAGCAGTTCTTC. It specifies CASSQGASHNEQFF.

There are a few counts of this clonotype. The rearrangement links TRBV5-1 to TRBJ2-7; 10 nucleotides line up with TRBD2. The CDR3 spans 21 residues. The V and J ends lost 3 bases and 2 bases, in that order; junction bases with no gene match: 23. Germline V gives CDR1 SGHRS, CDR2 YFSETQ. The CDR3 here is CASSWMNSGRSAQYSPYEQYF. The CDR3 bases are TGCGCCAGCAGCTGGATGAATAGCGGGAGGAGCGCGCAGTACTCCCCCTACGAGCAGTACTTC.

This clonotype was detected only a few times. The chain links TRBV12-3 or TRBV12-4 to TRBJ1-4; D unresolved. The V and J ends lost 3 bases and 13 bases respectively, with 9 bases between them. The CDR3 has 11 residues. CDR3 sequence reads: CASSFSSGLFF. CDR3 in DNA: TGTGCCAGCAGTTTCAGCTCTGGACTGTTTTTT.

This clonotype was seen many times. The chain is built from TRBV4-1 and TRBJ2-1; possible D gene TRBD1, 5 bases. V was shortened by 0 bases and J by 0 bases, with 12 bases between the two germline ends. Germline assignment: CDR1 MGHRA and CDR2 YSYEKL. The length of the CDR3 is 17 residues. The CDR3 DNA follows: TGCGCCAGCAGCCAAGAGGGTCCAGGGAACTCCTACAATGAGCAGTTCTTC. This gives the protein CASSQEGPGNSYNEQFF.

The gene calls are TRBV4-2 and TRBJ1-1; 7 bases align to TRBD1. The junction had 12 bases not matched to a gene; V was cut back by 6 bases and J by 5 bases. Germline values: CDR1 LGHNA, CDR2 YNFKEQ. The CDR3 contains 15 residues. CDR3 sequence (DNA): TGTGCCAGCAGTCTTACCACAGGGGAGAGAACTGAAGCTTTCTTT. Translated, it gives CASSLTTGERTEAFF.

This clonotype was counted between two and nine times. The gene calls are TRBV6-5 and TRBJ1-1; D call uncertain. V was shortened by 0 bases and J by 6 bases, with 8 bases between the two germline ends. The CDR3 covers 13 residues. Per germline, CDR1 MNHEY and CDR2 SVGAGI. The CDR3: CASSYSNRAEAFF. DNA of the CDR3: TGTGCCAGCAGTTACTCGAATCGGGCTGAAGCTTTCTTT.

The rearrangement links TRBV5-1 to TRBJ1-1, with unresolved D. The germline V gene encodes CDR1 SGHRS and CDR2 YFSETQ. There are 14 residues in the CDR3. Trimming stripped 0 bases from V and 4 bases from J, with 10 bases between. The CDR3 nucleotides are TGCGCCAGCAGCTTGGCTTTGACAAGCACTGAAGCTTTCTTT. Protein sequence: CASSLALTSTEAFF.

This clonotype was picked up a small number of times. The chain has TRBV7-9 and TRBJ2-5; 8 bases match TRBD1. With 3 bases clipped from V and 4 bases from J, the junction kept 7 bases outside the gene matches. The germline V gene encodes CDR1 SEHNR and CDR2 FQNEAQ (reference sequence). The CDR3 has 15 residues. The CDR3: CASSFDRGVGETQYF. CDR3 bases: TGTGCCAGCAGCTTCGACAGGGGCGTTGGAGAGACCCAGTACTTC.

This clonotype was counted between two and nine times. The chain combines TRBV29-1 with TRBJ2-5; TRBD2 is a possible D gene (6 bases). V shed 0 bases and J shed 5 bases, with 10 bases lying between them. This CDR3 spans 13 amino acids. Germline-derived CDR1 and CDR2 are SQVTM and ANQGSEA. For the CDR3, the DNA is TGCAGCGTTGAAGAAGGCGGGACGGAGACCCAGTACTTC. This gives the protein CSVEEGGTETQYF.

V usage is TRBV7-4 and J usage is TRBJ2-7; D is undetermined. V was clipped by 0 bases and J by 0 bases, with 12 bases between them. This CDR3 has 16 residues. The germline CDR1 and CDR2 sequences are SGHVT and SQSDAQ. CDR3 residues: CASSLAPLTFSYEQYF. CDR3 coding DNA: TGTGCCAGCAGCTTAGCGCCACTAACCTTCTCCTACGAGCAGTACTTC.

This clonotype was seen only a few times. The chain combines TRBV4-2 with TRBJ1-6; possibly TRBD1 for D (6 bases). Per the germline V gene, CDR1 is LGHNA and CDR2 is YNFKEQ. V lost 2 bases to trimming and J lost 16 bases, with 12 bases between them. The CDR3 totals 12 residues. In nucleotides, the CDR3 is TGTGCCAGCAGCCAAAACGAGGGGGTGCTCCACTTT. Its protein product is CASSQNEGVLHF.

This sequence joins TRBV27 and TRBJ2-7, with D possibly being TRBD2 (6 bases). Germline-derived CDR1 and CDR2 are MNHEY and SMNVEV (reference sequence). V lost 6 bases and J 4 bases, leaving 13 bases between the germline ends. The CDR3 is made up of 13 amino acids. The CDR3 here is CASRPGLGYEQYF. CDR3 coding DNA: TGTGCCAGCAGGCCGGGACTGGGGTACGAGCAGTACTTC.

Only a few counts were recorded for this clonotype. This chain joins TRBV4-2 and TRBJ2-3; 7 bases map to TRBD2. This CDR3 is 19 amino acids long. Germline values: CDR1 LGHNA, CDR2 YNFKEQ. V shed 1 base and J 0 bases; nucleotides not matched to a gene: 13. CDR3: CASSQGLKGGSISTDTQYF. CDR3 coding DNA: TGTGCCAGCAGCCAAGGACTAAAGGGCGGGAGTATCAGCACAGATACGCAGTATTTT.

This chain connects TRBV19 to TRBJ2-7; 10 bases are shared with TRBD2. The J segment lost 5 bases and the V segment lost 5 bases, leaving 6 bases of the junction unmatched. The CDR3 contains 14 residues. Germline values: CDR1 LNHDA, CDR2 SQIVND (reference sequence). The CDR3 here is CASSASSGSNEQYF. CDR3 nucleotide sequence: TGTGCCAGTAGTGCATCTAGCGGGAGCAACGAGCAGTACTTC.

This clonotype was found a few times. The chain joins TRBV5-4 to TRBJ1-2, with D possibly being TRBD1 (6 bases). Germline CDR1 reads SGHNT; CDR2 reads YYREEE (reference sequence). This CDR3 region has 14 residues. V lost 4 bases and J lost 9, with 19 bases in between. The CDR3: CASSPAQGPHRYTF. CDR3 in DNA: TGTGCCAGCAGCCCGGCCCAGGGGCCCCACCGCTACACCTTC.

The gene calls are TRBV5-5 and TRBJ2-1, with D unresolved. The CDR3 has 15 amino acids. In germline, CDR1 is SGHKS, CDR2 YYEKEE (reference sequence). The V gene lost 4 bases and the J gene lost 0 bases, with 11 bases spanning the gap. CDR3: CASSEEEFSYNEQFF. The CDR3 DNA sequence: TGTGCCAGCAGCGAAGAAGAATTCTCCTACAATGAGCAGTTCTTC. Using reference TRBV5-5 and TRBJ2-1 for the parts outside the CDR3, the full variable domain is DAGVTQSPTHLIKTRGQQVTLRCSPISGHKSVSWYQQVLGQGPQFIFQYYEKEERGRGNFPDRFSARQFPNYSSELNVNALLLGDSALYLCASSEEEFSYNEQFFGPGTRLTVL.

This clonotype has more than one count but fewer than ten. The chain is built from TRBV4-1 and TRBJ1-5; TRBD1 might be the D (6 bases). The CDR3 sequence is 14 residues long. The germline V gene has CDR1 MGHRA and CDR2 YSYEKL. Between the trimmed V and J ends, which lost 5 bases and 1 base, there was a span of 9 bases. The CDR3 region has the DNA TGCGCCAGCAGCAACCAGGGGAGCAATCAGCCCCAGCATTTT. As protein: CASSNQGSNQPQHF.

Only a few counts were recorded for this clonotype. This chain links TRBV6-5 with TRBJ2-1, with TRBD2 matching over 9 bases. V trimming: 4 bases; J trimming: 4 bases; junction bases outside the gene matches: 8. Germline V lookup: CDR1 MNHEY, CDR2 SVGAGI. There are 16 residues in the CDR3. The CDR3 sequence: CASSFSLAGLYNEQFF. The CDR3 coding sequence is TGTGCCAGCAGTTTCTCACTAGCGGGTCTTTACAATGAGCAGTTCTTC.

V and J are TRBV9 and TRBJ2-1; the D is unclear. V was cut by 0 bases and J by 4 bases, with 11 bases left in between. The CDR3 contains 15 residues. The germline V gene has CDR1 SGDLS and CDR2 YYNGEE. The CDR3 sequence: CASSVAPTGYNEQFF. DNA for the CDR3: TGTGCCAGCAGCGTAGCCCCGACTGGGTACAATGAGCAGTTCTTC. The variable domain in full, completed from reference TRBV9 and TRBJ2-1, reads DSGVTQTPKHLITATGQRVTLRCSPRSGDLSVYWYQQSLDQGLQFLIQYYNGEERAKGNILERFSAQQFPDLHSELNLSSLELGDSALYFCASSVAPTGYNEQFFGPGTRLTVL.

The rearrangement uses TRBV5-6 and TRBJ1-1, with D perhaps matching TRBD1 (6 bases). CDR3 length: 14 residues. Trimming took off 0 bases at V and 4 bases at J, with 10 bases between the two ends. Germline V gene lookup returns CDR1 SGHDT and CDR2 YYEEEE. The CDR3 DNA is TGTGCCAGCAGCTTGGCCACAGGGATCACTGAAGCTTTCTTT. It yields the protein CASSLATGITEAFF.

This chain links TRBV29-1 with TRBJ2-1, with D possibly being TRBD1 or TRBD2 (6 bases each). CDR3 length equals 15 residues. Germline values: CDR1 SQVTM, CDR2 ANQGSEA. The germline V and J ends were trimmed by 3 bases and 5 bases, with 17 bases remaining between them. CDR3 in DNA: TGCAGCGTTGAGGGGGGCCCTCGCGAGAACAATGAGCAGTTCTTC. Its translation is CSVEGGPRENNEQFF.

The chain combines TRBV19 with TRBJ2-5; either TRBD1 or TRBD2 may supply D (6 bases each). CDR3 length: 14 residues. Per the germline V gene, CDR1 is LNHDA and CDR2 is SQIVND (reference sequence). Trimming pared 9 bases from V and 5 bases from J, leaving 19 bases between. Here the CDR3 reads CASSGGGTWETQYF. The CDR3 nucleotides are TGTGCCAGCAGTGGAGGGGGTACATGGGAGACCCAGTACTTC.